The entry below gives a single TCR beta chain sequence along with its context. The antigen remains unidentified. The sample comes from a study of blood T cells in healthy people across ages. Study background: Capture by template switching was about one barcoded beta molecule per two T cells.

The use of a sample-barcoded 5' primer and a J-beta primer mix characterized a second PCR of roughly 6 to 12 cycles. A single record per CDR3 protein comes from TCRdb applying MiXCR to the 5' RACE reads. In the table there are roughly 550,000 distinct CDR3 sequences, 24% of which are singletons. Study-level results: TCR beta diversity was tightly associated with the proportion of naive T cells.

The CDR3 runs to 15 residues. Germline-derived CDR1 and CDR2 are MNHEY and SVGAGI. With 2 bases clipped from V and 6 bases from J, the junction kept 7 bases outside the gene matches. Separately, the same data were catalogued under a study of T cells of mothers and their children. According to that study: Over 9.5 million reads per mother and approximately 3.2 million per child were obtained.

This sequence joins TRBV6-5 and TRBJ1-5; 7 bases map to TRBD1. The clonotype originates from a boy younger than 18 in good health. Sequencing input: blood. This CDR3 reads CASSYPDRAGQPQHF. The CDR3 nucleotides are TGTGCCAGCAGTTACCCCGACAGGGCGGGTCAGCCCCAGCATTTT.